This T cell receptor (beta chain) was obtained from a study of blood T cell repertoires in COVID-19. Study summary: COVID-19 samples from acute and convalescent phases originated in the United States, Italy and Spain. From T cells, B-cell-depleted T cells, or PBMCs came the material, which was cDNA or gDNA.

This CDR3 spans 15 amino acids. Germline values: CDR1 SGDLS, CDR2 YYNGEE. V was pared by 3 bases and J by 6 bases, with 9 bases of the junction left unmatched. Per the original data handling: Amplification with reference gene primers provided the estimates of nucleated cell counts. TCRdb's table, derived via immunoSEQ multiplex PCR, lists solely in-frame clones and lacks some. Clone size and the V and J calls come from that table; the DNA yielded D and trimming. The repertoire has nearly 80,000 clones, over 80% of them found once; the top ten carry 3.5%. This TCR derives from a man aged 50-60 years with acute or convalescent COVID-19. Source material: peripheral blood. This chain links TRBV9 with TRBJ1-1, with 9 nucleotides matching TRBD1. The CDR3 sequence: CASSALTGGKPEAFF. Here the CDR3 DNA reads TGTGCCAGCAGCGCCCTAACAGGGGGCAAACCTGAAGCTTTCTTT.